What follows describes a single T cell receptor beta chain. Antigen: not known. Around 2 micrograms of genomic DNA from cryopreserved PBMCs went into TCR beta libraries. The data were taken from a study of cytotoxic CD8 clonotypes in ibrutinib-treated CLL. Study conclusions and caveats: Clonality went up at ibrutinib response and then declined back toward baseline at progression.

The CDR3 has 16 residues. V was clipped by 5 bases and J by 0 bases, with 13 bases between them. Germline V CDR1 and CDR2: MDHEN, SYDVKM. Sequencing was performed with immunoSEQ multiplex PCR; in TCRdb, only in-frame clones are kept and a portion is missing. The repertoire consists of about 160,000 clones, with approximately 77% occurring once and the leading ten covering roughly 2%. This receptor was obtained from a human donor with chronic lymphocytic leukemia. The source material was PBMCs, sampled after 12 months of ibrutinib treatment. The gene calls are TRBV28 and TRBJ2-2; D is tentatively TRBD1 or TRBD2 (5 bases each). CDR3 region: CASSPTEGPNTGELFF. The CDR3 bases are TGTGCCAGCAGTCCGACAGAGGGACCGAACACCGGGGAGCTGTTTTTT.